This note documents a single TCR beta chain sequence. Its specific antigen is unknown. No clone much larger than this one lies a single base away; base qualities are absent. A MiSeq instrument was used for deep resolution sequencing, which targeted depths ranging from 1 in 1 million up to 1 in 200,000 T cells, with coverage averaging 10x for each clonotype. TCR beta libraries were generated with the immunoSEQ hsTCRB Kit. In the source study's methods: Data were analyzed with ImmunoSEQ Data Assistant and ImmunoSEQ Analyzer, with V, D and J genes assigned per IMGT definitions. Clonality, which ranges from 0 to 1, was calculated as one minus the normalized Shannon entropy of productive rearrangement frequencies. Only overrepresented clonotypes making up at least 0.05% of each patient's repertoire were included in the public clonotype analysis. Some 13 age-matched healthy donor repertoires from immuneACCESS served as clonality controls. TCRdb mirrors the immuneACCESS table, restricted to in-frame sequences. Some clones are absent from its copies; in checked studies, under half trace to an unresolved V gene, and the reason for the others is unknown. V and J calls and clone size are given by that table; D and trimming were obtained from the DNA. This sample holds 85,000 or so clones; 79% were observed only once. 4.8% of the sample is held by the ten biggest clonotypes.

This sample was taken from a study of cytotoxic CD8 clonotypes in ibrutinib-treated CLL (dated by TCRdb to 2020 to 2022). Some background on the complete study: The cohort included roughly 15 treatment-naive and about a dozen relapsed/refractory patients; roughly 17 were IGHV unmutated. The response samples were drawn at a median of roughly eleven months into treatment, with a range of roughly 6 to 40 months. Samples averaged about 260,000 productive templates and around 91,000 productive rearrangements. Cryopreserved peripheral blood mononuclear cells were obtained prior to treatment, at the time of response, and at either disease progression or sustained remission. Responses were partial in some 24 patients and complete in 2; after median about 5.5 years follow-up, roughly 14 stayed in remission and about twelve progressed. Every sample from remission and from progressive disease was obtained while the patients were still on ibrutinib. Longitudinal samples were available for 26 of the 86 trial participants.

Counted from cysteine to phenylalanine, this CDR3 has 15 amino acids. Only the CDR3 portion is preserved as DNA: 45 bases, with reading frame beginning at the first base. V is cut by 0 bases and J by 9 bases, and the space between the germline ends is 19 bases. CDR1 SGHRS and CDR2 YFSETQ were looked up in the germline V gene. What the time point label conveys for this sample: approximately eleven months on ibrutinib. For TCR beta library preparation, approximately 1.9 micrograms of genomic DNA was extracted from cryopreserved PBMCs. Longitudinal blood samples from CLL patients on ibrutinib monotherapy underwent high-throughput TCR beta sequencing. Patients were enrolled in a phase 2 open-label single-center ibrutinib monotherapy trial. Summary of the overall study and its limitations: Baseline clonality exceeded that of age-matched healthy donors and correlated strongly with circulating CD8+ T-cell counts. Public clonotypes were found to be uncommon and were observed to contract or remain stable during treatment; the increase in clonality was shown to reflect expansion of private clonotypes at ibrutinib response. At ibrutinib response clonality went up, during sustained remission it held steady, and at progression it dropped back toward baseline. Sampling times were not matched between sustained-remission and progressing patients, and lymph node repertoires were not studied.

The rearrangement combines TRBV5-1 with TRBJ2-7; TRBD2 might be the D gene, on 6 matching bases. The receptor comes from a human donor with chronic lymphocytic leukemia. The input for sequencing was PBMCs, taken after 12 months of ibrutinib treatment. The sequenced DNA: TGCGCCAGCAGCTTGGCGGAGGGTGGTGGGACGGGGCAGTACTTC. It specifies CASSLAEGGGTGQYF.